The rows below give T cell receptor beta chains drawn from one sample of a study of blood T cell repertoires in COVID-19. Assay used: immunoSEQ multiplex PCR; TCRdb lists only in-frame clones, some missing. The data show 200,000 to 250,000 clones, with about 88% seen just once and about 4.6% held by the top ten. The specimen was PBMCs or T cells enriched from blood (not recorded which). The receptor source for this set is a woman in her twenties or thirties who had been exposed to COVID-19. Both conserved end residues are part of each CDR3. Rows give clone size only sometimes, using once, few, many, or a class for an expanded clone.

CDR3aa,len,v_gene,abundance
CASSLTGYEQYF,12,TRBV27,NA
CATSHRGAGNEQYF,14,TRBV24-1,NA
CASSFIGGLSDTQYF,15,TRBV28,NA
CASSRDYREQYF,12,TRBV5-1,NA
CASSYRTSNEKLFF,14,TRBV7-8,NA
CASRNRDSLNTEAFF,15,TRBV5-1,NA
CASSLQGFRNTEAFF,15,TRBV5-1,once
CATSATSERFRGSGANVLTF,20,TRBV24-1,NA
CASSGDRVDASYYGYTF,17,TRBV6-1,NA
CASSLDRAGTFF,12,TRBV5-4,NA
CASSLGTGKGETQYF,15,TRBV11-3,NA
CASRFDRGSYEQYF,14,TRBV4-1,NA
CASSYLGGGATDTQYF,16,TRBV6-5,NA
CASSGWGGGRSEKLFF,16,TRBV25-1,NA
CASSPLQGHYGYTF,14,TRBV18,NA
CASSWGTGLGYGYTF,15,TRBV27,NA
CASSRTGDSSYEQYF,15,TRBV6-5,NA
CAWSDGTGEKLFF,13,TRBV30,NA
CASSSDRGSNQPQHF,15,TRBV5-4,few
CASSHRAGGLTDTQYF,16,TRBV14,NA
CAISDGGQFNEQYF,14,TRBV10-3,NA
CASSYSGWAAANEKLFF,17,TRBV5-5,NA
CASSQLEDTEAFF,13,TRBV14,NA
CASSELLNTGELFF,14,TRBV6-1,NA
CASSQDWGGTNEKLFF,16,TRBV3-1/TRBV3-2,NA
CAWKPRDTIYF,11,TRBV30,NA
CASSLDSSNEKLFF,14,TRBV2,NA
CASSQGAGNSNQPQHF,16,TRBV3-1/TRBV3-2,NA
CASSSRGSTGELFF,14,TRBV6-2/TRBV6-3,once
CSASMASGGYEQYF,14,TRBV20-1,NA
CASSLLGGTEAFF,13,TRBV5-1,NA
CASSLEVVTGRTNSGNTIYF,20,TRBV5-1,NA
CASSLTGVGEAFF,13,TRBV12-3/TRBV12-4,once
CASSQSIGGGAFYEQYF,17,TRBV3-1/TRBV3-2,NA
CASTAAVYTEAFF,13,TRBV7-8,once
CASNRLAGGGETQYF,15,TRBV2,NA
CASSSPGALASGVTSGVF,18,TRBV7-8,NA
CASSLDAETRWDF,13,TRBV7-2,NA
CASRPLGGSDGYTF,14,TRBV11-3,few
CASSLAGYFTDTQYF,15,TRBV5-1,NA
CASSLDLVGQGGQYF,15,TRBV11-2,NA
CASSYSARGGGEQYF,15,TRBV6-5,NA
CATSASGGNYGYTF,14,TRBV24-1,NA
CASSLVPGRGYTF,13,TRBV7-2,NA
CASSLALAGGPREQYF,16,TRBV5-8,few
CSVGTGTGNQPQHF,14,TRBV29-1,NA
CATPLQRNYEQYF,13,TRBV6-9,NA
CASSVDSGFAQPQHF,15,TRBV5-1,NA
CASSFRRGQSSYNSPLHF,18,TRBV11-2,NA
CASSLELGHGYTF,13,TRBV5-6,NA
CASSYLQGMGKLFF,14,TRBV6-5,NA